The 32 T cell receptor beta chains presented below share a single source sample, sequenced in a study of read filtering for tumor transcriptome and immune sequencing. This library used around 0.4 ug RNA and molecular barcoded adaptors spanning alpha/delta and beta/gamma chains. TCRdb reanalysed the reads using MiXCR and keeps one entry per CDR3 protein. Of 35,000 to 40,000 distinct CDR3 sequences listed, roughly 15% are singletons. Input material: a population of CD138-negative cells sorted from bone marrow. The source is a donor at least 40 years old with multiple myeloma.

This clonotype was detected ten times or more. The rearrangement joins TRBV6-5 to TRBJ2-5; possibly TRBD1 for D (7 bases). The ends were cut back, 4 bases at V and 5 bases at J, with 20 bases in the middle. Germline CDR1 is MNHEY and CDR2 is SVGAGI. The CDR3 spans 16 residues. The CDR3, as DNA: TGTGCCAGCAGTTCCCTGGAGGGGGCCGGTCTGGAGACCCAGTACTTC. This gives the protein CASSSLEGAGLETQYF.

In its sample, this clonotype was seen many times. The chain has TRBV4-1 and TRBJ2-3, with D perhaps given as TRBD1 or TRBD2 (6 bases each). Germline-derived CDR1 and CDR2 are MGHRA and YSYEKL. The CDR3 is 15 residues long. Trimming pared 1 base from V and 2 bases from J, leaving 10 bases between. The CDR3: CASSQGGTYTDTQYF. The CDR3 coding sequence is TGCGCCAGCAGCCAAGGCGGGACATACACAGATACGCAGTATTTT.

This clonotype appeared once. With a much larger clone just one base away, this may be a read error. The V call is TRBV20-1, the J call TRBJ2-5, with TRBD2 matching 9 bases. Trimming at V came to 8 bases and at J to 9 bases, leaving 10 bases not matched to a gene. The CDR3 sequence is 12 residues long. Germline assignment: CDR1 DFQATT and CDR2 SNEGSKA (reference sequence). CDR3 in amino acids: CSLAGVVEPQYF. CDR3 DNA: TGCAGTTTAGCGGGAGTAGTGGAGCCCCAGTACTTC.

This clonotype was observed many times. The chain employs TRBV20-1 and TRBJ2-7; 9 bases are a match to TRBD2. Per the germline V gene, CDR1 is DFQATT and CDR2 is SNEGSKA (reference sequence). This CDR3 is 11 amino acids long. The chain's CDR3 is CRSSGRGEQYF. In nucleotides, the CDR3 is TGCAGGAGTAGCGGGAGAGGCGAGCAGTACTTC.

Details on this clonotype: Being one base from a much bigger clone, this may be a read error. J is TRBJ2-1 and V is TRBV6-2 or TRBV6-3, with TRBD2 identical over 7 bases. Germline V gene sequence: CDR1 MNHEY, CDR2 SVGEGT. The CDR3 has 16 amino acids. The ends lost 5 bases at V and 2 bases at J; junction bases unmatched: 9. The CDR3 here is CASSRLPAGTYNEQFF. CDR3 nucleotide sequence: TGTGCCAGCAGTCGCCTCCCAGCGGGAACCTACAATGAGCAGTTCTTC.

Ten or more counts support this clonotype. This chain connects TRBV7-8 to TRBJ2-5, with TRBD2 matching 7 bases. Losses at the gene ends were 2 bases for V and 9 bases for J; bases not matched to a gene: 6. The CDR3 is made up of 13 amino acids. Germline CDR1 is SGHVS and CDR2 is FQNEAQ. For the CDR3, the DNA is TGTGCCAGCAGCTTACGAAAGCGGGAAGCCCAGTACTTC. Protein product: CASSLRKREAQYF.

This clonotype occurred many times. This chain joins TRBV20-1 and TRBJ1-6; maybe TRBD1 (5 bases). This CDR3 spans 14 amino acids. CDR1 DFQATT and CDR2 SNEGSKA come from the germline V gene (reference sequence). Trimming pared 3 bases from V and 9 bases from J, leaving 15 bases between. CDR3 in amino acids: CSASASGQGSPLHF. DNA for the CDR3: TGCAGTGCTAGCGCCTCAGGGCAGGGTTCACCCCTCCACTTT.

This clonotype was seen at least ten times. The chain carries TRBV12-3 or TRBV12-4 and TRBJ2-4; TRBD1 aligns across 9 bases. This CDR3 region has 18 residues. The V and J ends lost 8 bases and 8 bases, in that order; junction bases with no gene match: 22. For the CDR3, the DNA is TGTGCCAGCTTTCCCGGGACAGGGTCACGAATGAATCCGGACATTCAGTACTTC. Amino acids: CASFPGTGSRMNPDIQYF.

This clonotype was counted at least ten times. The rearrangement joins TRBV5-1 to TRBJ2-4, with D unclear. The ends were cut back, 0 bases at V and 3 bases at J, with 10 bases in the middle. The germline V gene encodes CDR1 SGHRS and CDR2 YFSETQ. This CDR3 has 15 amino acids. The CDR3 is CASSLVESVKNIQYF. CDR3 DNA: TGCGCCAGCAGCTTGGTGGAGTCCGTCAAAAACATTCAGTACTTC.

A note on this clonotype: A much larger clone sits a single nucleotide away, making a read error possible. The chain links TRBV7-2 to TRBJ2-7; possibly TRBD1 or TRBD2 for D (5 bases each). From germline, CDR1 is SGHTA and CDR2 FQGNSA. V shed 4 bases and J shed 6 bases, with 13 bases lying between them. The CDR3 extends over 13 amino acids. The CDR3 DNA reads TGTGCCAGCAGCTCCCCCGGGGACCCCGAGCAGTACTTC. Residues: CASSSPGDPEQYF. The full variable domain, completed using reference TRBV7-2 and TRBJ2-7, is GAGVSQSPSNKVTEKGKDVELRCDPISGHTALYWYRQSLGQGLEFLIYFQGNSAPDKSGLPSDRFSAERTGGSVSTLTIQRTQQEDSAVYLCASSSPGDPEQYFGPGTRLTVT.

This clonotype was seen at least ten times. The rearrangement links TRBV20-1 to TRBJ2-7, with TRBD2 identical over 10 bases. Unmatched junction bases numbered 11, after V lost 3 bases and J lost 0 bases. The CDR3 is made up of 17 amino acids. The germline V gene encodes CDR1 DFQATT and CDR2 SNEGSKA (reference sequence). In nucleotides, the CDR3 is TGCAGTGCTAGTAGGGTAGCGGGAGGTTTGACCTCCTACGAGCAGTACTTC. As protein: CSASRVAGGLTSYEQYF.

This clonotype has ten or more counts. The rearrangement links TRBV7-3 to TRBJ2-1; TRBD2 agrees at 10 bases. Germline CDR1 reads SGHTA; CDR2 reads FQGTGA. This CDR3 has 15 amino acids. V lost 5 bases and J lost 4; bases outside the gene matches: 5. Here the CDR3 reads CASSLTSGPYNEQFF. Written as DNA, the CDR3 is TGTGCCAGCAGCCTGACTAGCGGGCCATACAATGAGCAGTTCTTC.

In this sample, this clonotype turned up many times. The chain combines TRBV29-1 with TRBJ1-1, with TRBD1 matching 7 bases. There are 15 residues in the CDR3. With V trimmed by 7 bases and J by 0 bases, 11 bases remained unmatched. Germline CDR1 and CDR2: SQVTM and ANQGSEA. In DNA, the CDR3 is TGCAGCGCGACCCCCCGACAGGGTCTGAACACTGAAGCTTTCTTT. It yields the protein CSATPRQGLNTEAFF.

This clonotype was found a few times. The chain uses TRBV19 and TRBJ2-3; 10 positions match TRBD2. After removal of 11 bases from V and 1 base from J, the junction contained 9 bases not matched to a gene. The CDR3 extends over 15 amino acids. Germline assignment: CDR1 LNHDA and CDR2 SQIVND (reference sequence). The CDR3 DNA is TGTGCCGGTAATACCGGACTAGCGGGCACAGATACGCAGTATTTT. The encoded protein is CAGNTGLAGTDTQYF. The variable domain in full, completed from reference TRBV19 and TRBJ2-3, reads DGGITQSPKYLFRKEGQNVTLSCEQNLNHDAMYWYRQDPGQGLRLIYYSQIVNDFQKGDIAEGYSVSREKKESFPLTVTSAQKNPTAFYLCAGNTGLAGTDTQYFGPGTRLTVL.

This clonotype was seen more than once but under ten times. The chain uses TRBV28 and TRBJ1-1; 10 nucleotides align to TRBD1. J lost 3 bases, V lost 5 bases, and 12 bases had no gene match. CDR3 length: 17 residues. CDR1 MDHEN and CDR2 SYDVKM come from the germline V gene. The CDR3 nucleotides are TGTGCCAGCAGTGCCGGGACAGGGGCTAATGTGGACACTGAAGCTTTCTTT. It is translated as CASSAGTGANVDTEAFF.

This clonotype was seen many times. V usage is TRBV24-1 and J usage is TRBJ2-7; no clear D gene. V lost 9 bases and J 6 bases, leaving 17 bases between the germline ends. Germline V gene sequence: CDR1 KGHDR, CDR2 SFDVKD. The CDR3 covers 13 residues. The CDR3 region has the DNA TGTGCCACCCAACAAGACGATCGGTCCGAGCAGTACTTC. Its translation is CATQQDDRSEQYF.

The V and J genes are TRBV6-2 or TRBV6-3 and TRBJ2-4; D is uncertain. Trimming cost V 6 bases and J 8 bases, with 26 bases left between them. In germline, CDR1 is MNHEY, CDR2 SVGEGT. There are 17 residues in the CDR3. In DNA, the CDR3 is TGTGCCAGCAGCCGTACCCGCGACTGGGCGGTTTGGGACATTCAGTACTTC. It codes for CASSRTRDWAVWDIQYF.

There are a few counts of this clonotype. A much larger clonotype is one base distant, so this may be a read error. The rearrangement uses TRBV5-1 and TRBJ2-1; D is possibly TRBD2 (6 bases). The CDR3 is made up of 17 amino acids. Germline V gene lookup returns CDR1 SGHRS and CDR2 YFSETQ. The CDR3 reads CASSVVSGYSSYDEQFF. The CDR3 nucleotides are TGCGCCAGCTCCGTGGTTAGCGGTTATAGCTCCTACGATGAGCAGTTCTTC.

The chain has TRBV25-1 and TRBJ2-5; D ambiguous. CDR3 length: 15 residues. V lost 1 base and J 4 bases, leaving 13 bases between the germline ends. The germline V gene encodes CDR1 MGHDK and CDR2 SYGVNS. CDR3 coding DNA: TGTGCCAGCAGTGAATTATCGCACAACCGAGAGACCCAGTACTTC. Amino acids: CASSELSHNRETQYF.

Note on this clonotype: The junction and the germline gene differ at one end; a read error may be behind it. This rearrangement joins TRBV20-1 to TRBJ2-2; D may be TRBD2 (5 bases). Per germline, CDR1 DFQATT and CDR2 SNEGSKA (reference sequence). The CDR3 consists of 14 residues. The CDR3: CSVSDSPNTGEPLF. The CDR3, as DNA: TGCAGTGTTTCAGACTCACCGAACACCGGGGAGCCGTTATTT.

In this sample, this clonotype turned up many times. CDR3 sequence reads: CSARDFSSRNEQFF. The CDR3 nucleotides read TGCAGTGCTAGAGATTTTTCAAGCAGGAATGAGCAGTTCTTC. V usage is TRBV20-1 and J usage is TRBJ2-1; D not certain. This CDR3 comprises 14 residues. Germline loops: CDR1 DFQATT, CDR2 SNEGSKA (reference sequence). Trimming shortened V by 0 bases and J by 7 bases, and 13 bases separated the two germline ends.

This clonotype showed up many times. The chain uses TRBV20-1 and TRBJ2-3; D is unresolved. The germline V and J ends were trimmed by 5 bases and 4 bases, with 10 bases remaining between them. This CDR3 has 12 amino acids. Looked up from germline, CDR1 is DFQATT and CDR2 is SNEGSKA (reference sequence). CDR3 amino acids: CSAHHASDTQYF. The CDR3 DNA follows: TGCAGTGCTCATCACGCTTCAGATACGCAGTATTTT.

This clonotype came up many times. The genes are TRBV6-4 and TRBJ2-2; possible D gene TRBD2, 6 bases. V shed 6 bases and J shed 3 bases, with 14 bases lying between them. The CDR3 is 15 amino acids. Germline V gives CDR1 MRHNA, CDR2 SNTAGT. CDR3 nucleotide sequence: TGTGCCAGCAGCCCCTCCGGGGGTTACACCGGGGAGCTGTTTTTT. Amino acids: CASSPSGGYTGELFF.

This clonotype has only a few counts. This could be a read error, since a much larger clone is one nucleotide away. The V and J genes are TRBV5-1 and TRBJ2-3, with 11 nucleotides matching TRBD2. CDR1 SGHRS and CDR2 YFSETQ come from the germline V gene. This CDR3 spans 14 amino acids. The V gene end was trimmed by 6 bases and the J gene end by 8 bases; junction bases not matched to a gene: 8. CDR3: CASTSSGRESTQYF. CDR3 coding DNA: TGCGCCAGCACGAGTAGCGGGAGGGAAAGTACGCAGTATTTT.

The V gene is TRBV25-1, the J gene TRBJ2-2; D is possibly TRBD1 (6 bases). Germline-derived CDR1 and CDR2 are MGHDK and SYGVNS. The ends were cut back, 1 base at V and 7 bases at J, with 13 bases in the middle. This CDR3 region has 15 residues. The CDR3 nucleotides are TGTGCCAGCAGTGAATTCAGGGGTCCCCTCGGGGAGCTGTTTTTT. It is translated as CASSEFRGPLGELFF.

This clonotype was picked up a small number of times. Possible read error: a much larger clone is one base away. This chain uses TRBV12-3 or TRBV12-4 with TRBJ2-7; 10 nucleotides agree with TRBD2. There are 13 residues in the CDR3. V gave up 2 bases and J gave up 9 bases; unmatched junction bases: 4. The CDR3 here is CASSLTSGKGQYF. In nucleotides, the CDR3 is TGTGCCAGCAGTTTAACTAGCGGGAAAGGGCAGTACTTC.

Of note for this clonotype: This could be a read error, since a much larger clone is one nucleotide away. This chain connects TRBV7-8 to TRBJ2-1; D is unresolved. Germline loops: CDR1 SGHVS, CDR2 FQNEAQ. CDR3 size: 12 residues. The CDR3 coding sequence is TGTGCCAGCAGCTCTTCCTACAATGGGCAGTTCTTC. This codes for CASSSSYNGQFF.

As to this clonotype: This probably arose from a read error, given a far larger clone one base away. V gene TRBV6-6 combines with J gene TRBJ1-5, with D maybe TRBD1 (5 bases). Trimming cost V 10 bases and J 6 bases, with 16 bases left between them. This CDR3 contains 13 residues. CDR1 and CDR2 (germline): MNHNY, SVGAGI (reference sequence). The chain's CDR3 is CATTGRAGQPQHF. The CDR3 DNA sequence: TGTGCCACCACAGGCAGGGCCGGTCAGCCCCAGCATTTT.

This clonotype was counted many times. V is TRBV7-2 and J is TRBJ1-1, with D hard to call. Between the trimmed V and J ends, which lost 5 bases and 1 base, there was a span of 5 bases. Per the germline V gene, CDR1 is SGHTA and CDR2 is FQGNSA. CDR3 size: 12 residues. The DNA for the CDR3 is TGTGCCAGCAGCCCTCAGAACACTGAAGCTTTCTTT. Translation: CASSPQNTEAFF. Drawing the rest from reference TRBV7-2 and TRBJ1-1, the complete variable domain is GAGVSQSPSNKVTEKGKDVELRCDPISGHTALYWYRQSLGQGLEFLIYFQGNSAPDKSGLPSDRFSAERTGGSVSTLTIQRTQQEDSAVYLCASSPQNTEAFFGQGTRLTVV.

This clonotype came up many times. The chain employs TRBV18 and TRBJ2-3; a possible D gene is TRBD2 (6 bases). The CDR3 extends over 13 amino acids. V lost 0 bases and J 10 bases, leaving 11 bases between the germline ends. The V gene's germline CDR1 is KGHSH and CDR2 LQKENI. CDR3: CASSPPGREAQYF. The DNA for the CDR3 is TGTGCCAGCTCACCACCGGGCAGGGAGGCGCAGTATTTT.

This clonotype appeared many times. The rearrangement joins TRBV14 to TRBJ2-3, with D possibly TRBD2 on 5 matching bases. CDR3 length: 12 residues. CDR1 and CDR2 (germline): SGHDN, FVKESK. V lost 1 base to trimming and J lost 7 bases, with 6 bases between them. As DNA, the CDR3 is TGTGCCAGCAGCCAAGCGGGAAATACGCAGTATTTT. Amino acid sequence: CASSQAGNTQYF.

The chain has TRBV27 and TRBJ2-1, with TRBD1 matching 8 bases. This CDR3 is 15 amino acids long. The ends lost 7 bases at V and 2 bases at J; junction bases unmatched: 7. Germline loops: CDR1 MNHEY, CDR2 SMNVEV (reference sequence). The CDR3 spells CASNLDRGAYNEQFF. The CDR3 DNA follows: TGTGCCAGCAACCTCGACAGGGGAGCCTACAATGAGCAGTTCTTC.